The clone carrying this TCR beta chain came up many times. The antigen remains unidentified. Between the trimmed V and J ends, which lost 6 bases and 1 base, there was a span of 13 bases. The CDR3 loop spans 14 amino acids. CDR1 is ENHRY and CDR2 is SYGVKD in the germline V gene. This sample is part of a study of T-cell reconstitution after alpha-beta-depleted transplantation in children. Study findings and constraints: Several hundred expanded graft clones reportedly supplied alpha-beta T cells about two months after transplant.

It was with unique molecular identifiers that the TCRbeta library was prepared. TCRdb reprocessed the PCR reads via MiXCR and lists one record per CDR3 protein. The sample includes fewer than 700,000 distinct CDR3 sequences, over 10% of them seen just once. The material sequenced was PBMCs, mostly from graft donor cells, taken 360 days after TCRalphabeta/CD19-depleted stem cell transplant. The rearrangement joins TRBV10-3 to TRBJ2-7, with TRBD1 as a possible D gene (7 bases). The clonotype was recovered from a male patient younger than 18 who had a stem cell transplant for acute myeloid leukemia, so the T cells may come from the graft donor. In DNA form, the CDR3 reads TGTGCCATCAGGGGGGGACAGCCGTCCTACGAGCAGTACTTC. It yields the protein CAIRGGQPSYEQYF.